Here is one TCR beta chain with its context. This record belongs to a study of blood T cell repertoires in COVID-19. Study information: The United States, Italy and Spain supplied acute and convalescent COVID-19 samples. From T cells, B-cell-depleted T cells, or PBMCs came the material, which was cDNA or gDNA.

The CDR3 totals 14 residues. Germline V lookup: CDR1 SGHTA, CDR2 FQGNSA. J was trimmed by 2 bases and V by 0 bases; bases with no gene match: 0. Original processing notes: Estimates of nucleated cell counts were drawn from the amplification of reference gene primers. Using immunoSEQ multiplex PCR, the repertoire was profiled, and TCRdb retains in-frame clones only, with some absent. From that table come the V and J calls and clone size; the DNA was used to work out D and trimming. The sample consists of more than 200,000 clones, nearly 90% of them appearing once. The genes are TRBV7-2 and TRBJ2-7, with 8 bases that match TRBD2. The sequence was collected from a woman in her thirties or forties who had recovered from COVID-19. Sequenced sample: peripheral blood. The CDR3 DNA sequence: TGTGCCAGCAGCTTAGCGGGACTAGCCTACGAGCAGTACTTC. It specifies CASSLAGLAYEQYF.